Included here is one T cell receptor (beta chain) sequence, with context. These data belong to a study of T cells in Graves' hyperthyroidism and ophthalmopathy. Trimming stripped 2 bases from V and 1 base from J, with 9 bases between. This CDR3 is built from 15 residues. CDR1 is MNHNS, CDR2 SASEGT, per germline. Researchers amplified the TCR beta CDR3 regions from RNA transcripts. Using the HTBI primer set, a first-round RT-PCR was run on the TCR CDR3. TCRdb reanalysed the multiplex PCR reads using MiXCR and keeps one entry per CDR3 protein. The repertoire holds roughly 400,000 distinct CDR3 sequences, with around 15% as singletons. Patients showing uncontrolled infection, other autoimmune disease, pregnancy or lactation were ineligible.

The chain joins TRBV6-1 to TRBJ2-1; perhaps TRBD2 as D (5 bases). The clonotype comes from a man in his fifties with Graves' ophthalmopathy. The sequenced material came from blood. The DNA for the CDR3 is TGTGCCAGCAGTGAATGGTCGGGGTCCTACAATGAGCAGTTCTTC. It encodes CASSEWSGSYNEQFF.